The 29 T cell receptor beta chains below were found in one sample sequenced in a study of spatial heterogeneity in lung cancer. The study, taken as a whole, reports: In tumors, expanded intratumoral alpha and beta TCR counts tracked mutation counts.

These receptors are not linked to any known antigen. Time point here: sample taken at primary tumor resection. One entry per CDR3 protein results from TCRdb running MiXCR on the 5' RACE reads. The sample holds approximately 18,000 distinct CDR3 sequences; 9.5% to 10% are singletons and the top ten take about a fifth. Here the sequenced sample was lung tumor tissue, taken at surgery. The origin of the receptors is a female donor with early-stage non-small cell lung cancer.

This clonotype was detected ten times or more. Found in a library prepared for alpha chains, this beta chain is an off-target read, and its abundance has little meaning. The chain joins TRBV14 to TRBJ1-2; 9 nucleotides match TRBD1. V lost 2 bases, J lost 8 bases, and 12 bases stayed unmatched. Germline CDR1 and CDR2: SGHDN and FVKESK. The CDR3 runs 16 residues. The CDR3 DNA reads as TGTGCCAGCAGCCAACAAACGCCAACCGGGACAGGGGGCTACACCTTC. Encoded protein: CASSQQTPTGTGGYTF. Drawing the rest from reference TRBV14 and TRBJ1-2, the complete variable domain is EAGVTQFPSHSVIEKGQTVTLRCDPISGHDNLYWYRRVMGKEIKFLLHFVKESKQDESGMPNNRFLAERTGGTYSTLKVQPAELEDSGVYFCASSQQTPTGTGGYTFGSGTRLTVV.

This clonotype has ten or more counts. The library was prepared for alpha chains; this beta chain is a stray read, so its frequency means little. The chain combines TRBV6-1 with TRBJ1-1; D not resolved. Trimming pared 6 bases from V and 11 bases from J, leaving 22 bases between. Germline V gene sequence: CDR1 MNHNS, CDR2 SASEGT. The CDR3 length is 14 residues. CDR3 region: CASSGVGAMSEAFF. The CDR3 DNA sequence: TGTGCCAGCAGCGGGGTAGGCGCGATGAGTGAGGCTTTCTTT.

By share, this clonotype ranks as medium-sized. Since the library was made to target alpha chains, this beta chain is a stray read and its abundance is not meaningful. The chain recombines TRBV20-1 with TRBJ2-3; tentatively, D is TRBD2 (5 bases). The CDR3 consists of 14 residues. Germline CDR1 reads DFQATT; CDR2 reads SNEGSKA (reference sequence). V gave up 5 bases and J gave up 4 bases, with 16 bases separating them. CDR3 DNA sequence: TGCAGTGCTTTCGACGGACTCTCCCCAGATACGCAGTATTTT. Translating gives CSAFDGLSPDTQYF.

Concerning this clonotype itself: The library was built for alpha chains, so this beta chain is an off-target read and its size means little. The J gene is TRBJ2-5, the V gene TRBV28; TRBD1 is a possible D gene (5 bases). There are 13 residues in the CDR3. Germline loops: CDR1 MDHEN, CDR2 SYDVKM. V was shortened by 3 bases and J by 5 bases, with 10 bases between the two germline ends. As DNA, the CDR3 is TGTGCCAGCAGTTTGGCAGGGCCGGAGACCCAGTACTTC. Protein product: CASSLAGPETQYF.

To note about this clonotype: A single base separates this from a much larger clone, so it may be a read error. A library made for alpha chains picked up this beta chain off target, so its size means little. V is TRBV3-1 and J is TRBJ2-2; D ambiguous. Germline V gene sequence: CDR1 LGHDT, CDR2 YNNKEL (reference sequence). CDR3 length: 13 amino acids. CDR3 bases: TGTACCAGCAGCTCTCGGCCCGCCGGGGAGCTGTTTTTT. It encodes CTSSSRPAGELFF. Filled out from reference TRBV3-1 and TRBJ2-2, the complete variable domain reads DTAVSQTPKYLVTQMGNDKSIKCEQNLGHDTMYWYKQDSKKFLKIMFSYNNKELIINETVPNRFSPKSPDKAHLNLHINSLELGDSAVYFCTSSSRPAGELFFGEGSRLTVL.

By frequency in the sample, this clonotype is medium-sized. This beta chain is off target for a library built for alpha chains, so its abundance means little. The chain is built from TRBV6-2 or TRBV6-3 and TRBJ2-3, with a tentative D call TRBD2 (6 bases). The CDR3 consists of 16 residues. V lost 6 bases to trimming and J lost 0 bases, with 16 bases between them. Germline loops: CDR1 MNHEY, CDR2 SVGEGT. The CDR3 region has the DNA TGTGCCAGCAGATTAGCGGCACCCTCTAGCACAGATACGCAGTATTTT. This sequence encodes CASRLAAPSSTDTQYF.

This clonotype was seen a handful of times. Within a library made for alpha chains, this beta chain is off target, and its count is uninformative. In DNA, the CDR3 is TGTGCCACCAGCAGGAGCGGGGGGGCGGCTGAGCAGTTCTTC. Translating it yields CATSRSGGAAEQFF. The chain recombines TRBV15 with TRBJ2-1, with 10 nucleotides matching TRBD2. The V gene end was trimmed by 3 bases and the J gene end by 9 bases; junction bases not matched to a gene: 5. The CDR3 extends over 14 amino acids. The germline gives CDR1 LNHNV, CDR2 YYDKDF (reference sequence).

Regarding this clonotype: This beta chain is a stray sequence in a library constructed for alpha chains; its clone size is not meaningful. This chain connects TRBV6-1 to TRBJ1-2, with 9 bases identical to TRBD1. Trimming took 7 bases from V and 4 from J; bases not matched to a gene: 13. Germline V CDR1 and CDR2: MNHNS, SASEGT. The CDR3 length is 16 residues. CDR3 residues: CASIRRPGQGTYGYTF. The CDR3, as DNA: TGTGCCAGCATCCGCCGCCCGGGACAGGGAACCTATGGCTACACCTTC.

Comment on this clonotype: Within a library made for alpha chains, this beta chain is off target, and its count is uninformative. The chain links TRBV28 to TRBJ2-3, with 8 bases lining up with TRBD2. The CDR3 length is 16 residues. J was trimmed by 6 bases and V by 1 base; bases with no gene match: 9. Germline V gives CDR1 MDHEN, CDR2 SYDVKM. CDR3 DNA: TGTGCCAGCAGTTTATTCCAAGGACTAGCAGCTGATACGCAGTATTTT. This codes for CASSLFQGLAADTQYF.

This clonotype was counted a few times. This beta chain lies outside the target of a library built for alpha chains; its clone size means little. This rearrangement joins TRBV5-4 to TRBJ1-4; perhaps TRBD1 as D (5 bases). Germline CDR1 reads SGHNT; CDR2 reads YYREEE (reference sequence). V was pared by 5 bases and J by 5 bases, with 16 bases between. The CDR3 is 15 residues long. CDR3 coding DNA: TGTGCCAGCAGTCTTACGGCAGGGATGAATGAAAAACTGTTTTTT. This translates into CASSLTAGMNEKLFF.

The sample holds a few counts of this clonotype. A library prepared for alpha chains yielded this beta chain as an off-target read; its size is of little meaning. V is TRBV6-5 and J is TRBJ1-2; the match to TRBD1 covers 9 bases. Trimming at V came to 5 bases and at J to 4 bases, leaving 8 bases not matched to a gene. CDR3 length equals 15 residues. Germline V gene data show CDR1 as MNHEY and CDR2 as SVGAGI. The CDR3 region has the DNA TGTGCCAGCAGTATACAGGGGGCCGACCCCTATGGCTACACCTTC. Protein: CASSIQGADPYGYTF.

This clonotype was seen a few times. The library was prepared for alpha chains; this beta chain is a stray read, so its frequency means little. The genes are TRBV2 and TRBJ2-1, with D perhaps TRBD1 (5 bases). Germline V gene data show CDR1 as SNHLY and CDR2 as FYNNEI. CDR3 length equals 13 residues. Trimming stripped 6 bases from V and 8 bases from J, with 14 bases between. DNA for the CDR3: TGTGCCAGCAGCATCCAGGGTACCCATGAGCAGTTCTTC. As protein: CASSIQGTHEQFF.

The table lists this clonotype with many counts. A library prepared for alpha chains yielded this beta chain as an off-target read; its size is of little meaning. The chain links TRBV7-8 to TRBJ2-2; the match to TRBD2 covers 12 bases. This CDR3 is built from 19 residues. The V gene's germline CDR1 is SGHVS and CDR2 FQNEAQ. J was trimmed by 0 bases and V by 5 bases; bases with no gene match: 10. The CDR3 loop is CASSLLAGGLPPNTGELFF. The CDR3 coding sequence is TGTGCCAGCAGCCTACTAGCGGGGGGACTGCCACCGAACACCGGGGAGCTGTTTTTT.

This clonotype was detected ten times or more. A library made for alpha chains picked up this beta chain off target, so its size means little. J is TRBJ2-5 and V is TRBV5-1; 7 bases align to TRBD1. Germline V CDR1 and CDR2: SGHRS, YFSETQ. This CDR3 is built from 15 residues. J gave up 5 bases and V 4 bases, and 11 bases lay outside the gene matches. The CDR3 DNA reads TGCGCCAGCAGCGCCCCCAACAGGGGAGCGGAGACCCAGTACTTC. Amino acid sequence: CASSAPNRGAETQYF.

Points on this clonotype: The library was designed around alpha chains, so this beta chain is a stray read whose abundance carries little weight. V gene TRBV5-1 combines with J gene TRBJ2-7, with TRBD2 as a possible D gene (5 bases). The CDR3 consists of 15 residues. Trimming left V 1 base short and J 6 bases short, with 17 bases between. Germline V gene lookup returns CDR1 SGHRS and CDR2 YFSETQ. CDR3 protein: CASSLQAGPSSEQYF. In DNA, the CDR3 is TGCGCCAGCAGCTTGCAGGCGGGTCCAAGCAGCGAGCAGTACTTC.

This clonotype has a count of ten or more. A library made for alpha chains picked up this beta chain off target, so its size means little. The V gene is TRBV12-3 or TRBV12-4, the J gene TRBJ2-6; no clear D. V was shortened by 3 bases and J by 12 bases, with 12 bases between the two germline ends. The length of the CDR3 is 13 residues. CDR3 nucleotides: TGTGCCAGCAGTTTGGGCTCTCCGCCCGTCCTGACTTTC. It is translated as CASSLGSPPVLTF.

This clonotype was counted at least ten times. As an off-target read in a library built for alpha chains, this beta chain has a frequency of little significance. This chain connects TRBV29-1 to TRBJ2-1; no clear D. The CDR3 is 12 amino acids. V was shortened by 4 bases and J by 6 bases, with 10 bases between the two germline ends. From germline, CDR1 is SQVTM and CDR2 ANQGSEA. CDR3 loop: CSVGMSINEQFF. DNA of the CDR3: TGCAGCGTTGGCATGAGTATCAATGAGCAGTTCTTC.

This clonotype was recorded many times. A library made for alpha chains picked up this beta chain off target, so its size means little. This rearrangement joins TRBV5-4 to TRBJ2-7; possibly TRBD1 for D (6 bases). Looked up from germline, CDR1 is SGHNT and CDR2 is YYREEE (reference sequence). Trimming took 4 bases from V and 0 from J, leaving 17 bases between them. This CDR3 has 16 amino acids. As DNA, the CDR3 is TGTGCCAGCAGCACTCGGACAGTCTCGAGCTCCTACGAGCAGTACTTC. Translation gives CASSTRTVSSSYEQYF.

As concerns this clonotype: As an off-target read in a library built for alpha chains, this beta chain has a frequency of little significance. This chain connects TRBV20-1 to TRBJ2-1; 9 bases match TRBD1. The CDR3 is 15 amino acids. The V gene end was trimmed by 4 bases and the J gene end by 7 bases; junction bases not matched to a gene: 11. Germline-derived CDR1 and CDR2 are DFQATT and SNEGSKA (reference sequence). This chain's CDR3 is CSANPGTGMLNEQFF. CDR3 in DNA: TGCAGTGCTAACCCCGGGACAGGGATGCTGAATGAGCAGTTCTTC.

At least ten counts were recorded for this clonotype. This beta chain slipped into a library made for alpha chains as a stray read, so its size is not meaningful. The rearrangement joins TRBV7-9 to TRBJ1-5; TRBD1 might be the D (5 bases). The V end lost 2 bases, the J end lost 0 bases, and 14 bases lay between the germline ends. The CDR3 sequence is 17 residues long. Germline V CDR1 and CDR2: SEHNR, FQNEAQ (reference sequence). The CDR3 loop reads CASSLFGDGFSNQPQHF. CDR3 nucleotides: TGTGCCAGCAGCTTATTTGGGGACGGCTTTAGCAATCAGCCCCAGCATTTT.

In its sample, this clonotype was seen many times. In a library made to pick up alpha chains, this beta chain is a stray read with a size that means little. The J gene is TRBJ2-7, the V gene TRBV28, with TRBD2 matching over 10 bases. The CDR3 is 18 amino acids. Germline V gives CDR1 MDHEN, CDR2 SYDVKM. After removal of 8 bases from V and 0 bases from J, the junction contained 16 bases not matched to a gene. The CDR3 loop reads CASEPVGLAGASSYEQYF. DNA for the CDR3: TGTGCCAGCGAGCCCGTAGGTCTAGCGGGGGCGTCCTCCTACGAGCAGTACTTC.

In its sample, this clonotype was seen a few times. With the library built for alpha chains, this beta chain is off target and its frequency is not meaningful. The chain has TRBV27 and TRBJ2-5; D is undetermined. CDR1 and CDR2 (germline): MNHEY, SMNVEV (reference sequence). The V end lost 8 bases, the J end lost 9 bases, and 31 bases lay between the germline ends. The CDR3 covers 17 residues. The CDR3 DNA reads as TGTGCCAGCGCTAGTCGAGCCCCAGATGTGGGCGGTCGGGCCCAGTACTTC. Amino acid sequence: CASASRAPDVGGRAQYF.

This clonotype was counted ten times or more. Found in a library prepared for alpha chains, this beta chain is an off-target read, and its abundance has little meaning. The chain joins TRBV7-2 to TRBJ1-2; no definite D call. Germline lookup yields CDR1 SGHTA and CDR2 FQGNSA. V dropped 1 base and J dropped 8 bases, with 8 bases sitting between them. The CDR3 has 12 amino acids. The CDR3: CASSLGIQGYTF. In DNA, the CDR3 is TGTGCCAGCAGCTTAGGGATACAGGGCTACACCTTC.

This clonotype was detected a few times. This beta chain slipped into a library made for alpha chains as a stray read, so its size is not meaningful. The chain is built from TRBV7-3 and TRBJ2-3; no firm D call. Trimming removed 5 bases at V and 0 bases at J, with 15 bases between. The CDR3 length is 16 residues. Per germline, CDR1 SGHTA and CDR2 FQGTGA. The CDR3 reads CASSQQPDSSTDTQYF. The CDR3 bases are TGTGCCAGCAGCCAACAACCGGATTCTAGCACAGATACGCAGTATTTT.

This clonotype was counted at least ten times. Since the library was made to target alpha chains, this beta chain is a stray read and its abundance is not meaningful. The genes are TRBV20-1 and TRBJ2-1; the match to TRBD2 covers 9 bases. The CDR3 extends over 14 amino acids. V gave up 6 bases and J gave up 4 bases; unmatched junction bases: 7. Germline CDR1 and CDR2: DFQATT and SNEGSKA (reference sequence). The CDR3 reads CSALRGGRYNEQFF. The CDR3 DNA sequence: TGCAGTGCCTTGCGGGGGGGCAGGTACAATGAGCAGTTCTTC.

This clonotype is labeled medium-sized. The library was built for alpha chains, so this beta chain is an off-target read and its size means little. The CDR3, as DNA: TGTGCCAGCAGCGAGGGCCCCAGAGAGACCCAGTACTTC. Translation gives CASSEGPRETQYF. The V call is TRBV9, the J call TRBJ2-5; D gene uncertain. The V end lost 3 bases, the J end lost 4 bases, and 10 bases lay between the germline ends. This CDR3 has 13 residues. CDR1 and CDR2 (germline): SGDLS, YYNGEE. The full variable domain, rest sourced from reference TRBV9 and TRBJ2-5, is DSGVTQTPKHLITATGQRVTLRCSPRSGDLSVYWYQQSLDQGLQFLIQYYNGEERAKGNILERFSAQQFPDLHSELNLSSLELGDSALYFCASSEGPRETQYFGPGTRLLVL.

This clonotype was observed at least ten times. This beta chain was picked up by a library intended for alpha chains and is off target, so its count carries little meaning. The J gene is TRBJ1-1, the V gene TRBV6-2 or TRBV6-3; 8 bases agree with TRBD1. This CDR3 has 15 amino acids. V lost 7 bases to trimming and J lost 3 bases; unmatched junction nucleotides: 10. CDR1 MNHEY and CDR2 SVGEGT come from the germline V gene. This CDR3 is CASIPYRGRDTEAFF. The CDR3 DNA follows: TGTGCCAGCATACCGTACAGGGGGAGGGACACTGAAGCTTTCTTT.

Turning to this clonotype: This beta chain is off target for a library built for alpha chains, so its abundance means little. This chain uses TRBV2 with TRBJ2-5; tentatively, D is TRBD1 or TRBD2 (5 bases each). CDR3 length: 13 amino acids. Trimming stripped 5 bases from V and 5 bases from J, with 12 bases between. Germline V gene lookup returns CDR1 SNHLY and CDR2 FYNNEI. CDR3: CASSSEGLETQYF. The CDR3 DNA is TGTGCCAGCAGTTCAGAGGGGCTGGAGACCCAGTACTTC.

This clonotype occurred many times. Because the library targeted alpha chains, this beta chain is an off-target read whose size means little. The genes are TRBV4-2 and TRBJ1-1; no clear D. Germline-derived CDR1 and CDR2 are LGHNA and YNFKEQ. Trimming removed 0 bases at V and 1 base at J, with 9 bases between. The CDR3 length is 15 residues. The CDR3 here is CASSQDLAQNTEAFF. The CDR3 coding sequence is TGTGCCAGCAGCCAAGATCTTGCACAGAACACTGAAGCTTTCTTT.